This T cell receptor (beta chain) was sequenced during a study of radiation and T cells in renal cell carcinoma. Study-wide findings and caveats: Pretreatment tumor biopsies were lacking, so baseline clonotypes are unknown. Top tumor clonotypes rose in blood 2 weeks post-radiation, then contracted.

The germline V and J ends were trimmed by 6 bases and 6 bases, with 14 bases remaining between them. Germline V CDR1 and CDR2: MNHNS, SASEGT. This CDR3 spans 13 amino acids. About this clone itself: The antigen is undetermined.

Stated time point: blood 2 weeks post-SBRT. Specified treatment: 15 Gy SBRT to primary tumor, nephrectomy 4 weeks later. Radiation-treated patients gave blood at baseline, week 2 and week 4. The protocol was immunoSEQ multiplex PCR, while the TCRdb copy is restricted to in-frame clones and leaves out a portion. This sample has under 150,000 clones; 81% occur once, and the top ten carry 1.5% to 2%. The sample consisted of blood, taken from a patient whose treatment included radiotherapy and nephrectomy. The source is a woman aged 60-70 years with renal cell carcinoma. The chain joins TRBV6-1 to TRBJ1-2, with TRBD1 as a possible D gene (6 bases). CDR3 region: CASSRGQHDGYTF. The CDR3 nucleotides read TGTGCCAGCAGCCGAGGACAGCACGATGGCTACACCTTC.